The present T cell receptor beta chain was sequenced within a study of T cells after yellow fever vaccination. Study information: Low-cell-number fractions underwent preparation using SMART-Seq v4 Ultra Low Input.

Universal primer sites and UMIs were introduced during 5'RACE template-switching synthesis of TCR cDNA. TCRdb analysed the 5' RACE reads with MiXCR anew, one entry per CDR3 protein. The profile shows hundreds of thousands of distinct CDR3 sequences, approximately 13% of them singletons. Overall study findings and caveats: The secondary T-cell response peaked on day 5, not day 15, but was weaker. A large majority of primary-vaccination clones showed up again after the booster (around 96% CD4, about 87% CD8).

Trimming took off 2 bases at V and 0 bases at J, with 16 bases between the two ends. Germline values: CDR1 MNHEY, CDR2 SVGAGI. The CDR3 sequence is 17 residues long. On this clonotype itself: Its target is not known.

The source material was PBMCs, sampled on the day of the yellow fever booster vaccination. The V call is TRBV6-5, the J call TRBJ1-1, with D perhaps TRBD1 (6 bases). The TCR was taken from a man aged 25-45 years who received the YFV17D yellow fever vaccine. The CDR3 nucleotides are TGTGCCAGCAGTTACGGGGACACCCTTAGGTTGAACACTGAAGCTTTCTTT. Protein product: CASSYGDTLRLNTEAFF.